A single T cell receptor (beta chain) is shown here with its context. The antigen is not known. This specimen comes from a study of regulatory T cells in long-lasting Graves disease. Study-wide points: Those with persistent disease had in common more public clonotypes (roughly 3,000) than new patients (approximately 1,000).

The time point is: newly diagnosed GD, antithyroid drugs for less than 3 months. Extracted RNA from PBMCs served as the source of the TCR library. A volume of 9 to 9.5 milliliters of peripheral blood was collected in EDTA tubes. Arm-PCR of CDR3 regions with iRepertoire HTBI primers generated TCR beta libraries. TCRdb reanalysed the multiplex PCR reads using MiXCR and keeps one entry per CDR3 protein. The data show some 410,000 distinct CDR3 sequences, about 15% seen once. These same records also appear under a second study, on T cells in Graves' hyperthyroidism and ophthalmopathy.

The specimen comprised peripheral blood mononuclear cells (PBMCs), sampled at new diagnosis, from a patient treated with antithyroid drugs. The clonotype originates from a woman aged 30 to 39 with Graves disease.

CDR3 amino acids: CASSETGFTDTQYF. CDR3 DNA: TGTGCCAGCAGCGAGACAGGGTTCACAGATACGCAGTATTTT. This chain connects TRBV7-3 to TRBJ2-3; 7 positions match TRBD1. Germline V gives CDR1 SGHTA, CDR2 FQGTGA. J was trimmed by 2 bases and V by 5 bases; bases with no gene match: 4. This CDR3 comprises 14 residues.